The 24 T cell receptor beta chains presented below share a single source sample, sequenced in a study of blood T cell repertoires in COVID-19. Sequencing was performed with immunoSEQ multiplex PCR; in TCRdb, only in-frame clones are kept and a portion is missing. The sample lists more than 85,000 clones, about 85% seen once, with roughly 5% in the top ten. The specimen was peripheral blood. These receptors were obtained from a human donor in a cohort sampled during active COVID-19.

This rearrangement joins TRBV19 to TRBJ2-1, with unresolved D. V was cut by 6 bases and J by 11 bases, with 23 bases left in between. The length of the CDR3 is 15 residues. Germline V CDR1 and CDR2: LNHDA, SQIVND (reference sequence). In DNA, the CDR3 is TGTGCCAGTAGCTCACTCTCCTTAAATGAGTTAAAGCAGTTCTTC. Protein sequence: CASSSLSLNELKQFF.

The CDR3 region has the DNA TGTGCCAGCAGGGGGGGGGACCCAGCAGGAGAGCAGTACTTC. Amino acid sequence: CASRGGDPAGEQYF. The chain has TRBV28 and TRBJ2-7; TRBD2 matches at 7 bases. V was pared by 6 bases and J by 7 bases, with 12 bases of the junction left unmatched. The CDR3 totals 14 residues. Germline CDR1 is MDHEN and CDR2 is SYDVKM.

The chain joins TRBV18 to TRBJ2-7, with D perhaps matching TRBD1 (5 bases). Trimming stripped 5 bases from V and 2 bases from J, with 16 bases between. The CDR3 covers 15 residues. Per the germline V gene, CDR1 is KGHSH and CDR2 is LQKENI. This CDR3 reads CASSAHEGAPYEQYF. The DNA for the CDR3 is TGTGCCAGCTCAGCCCACGAAGGGGCCCCCTACGAGCAGTACTTC.

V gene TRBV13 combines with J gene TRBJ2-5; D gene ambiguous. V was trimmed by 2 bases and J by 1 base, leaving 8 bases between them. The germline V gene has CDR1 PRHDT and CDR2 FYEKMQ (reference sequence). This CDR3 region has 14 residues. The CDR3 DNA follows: TGTGCCAGCAGCTTATACAAAACCCAAGAGACCCAGTACTTC. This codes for CASSLYKTQETQYF.

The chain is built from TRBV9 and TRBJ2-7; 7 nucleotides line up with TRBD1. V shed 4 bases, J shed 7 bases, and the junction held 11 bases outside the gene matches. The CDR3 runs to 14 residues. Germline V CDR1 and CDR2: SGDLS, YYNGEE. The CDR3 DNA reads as TGTGCCAGCAGCCCGAGCACGGACAGGAAGGAGCAGTACTTC. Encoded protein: CASSPSTDRKEQYF.

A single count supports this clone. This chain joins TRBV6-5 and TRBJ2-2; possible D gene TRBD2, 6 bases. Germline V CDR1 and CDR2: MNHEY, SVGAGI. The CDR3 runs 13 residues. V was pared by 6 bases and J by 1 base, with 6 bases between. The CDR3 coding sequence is TGTGCCAGCAGGCGGGAGAACACCGGGGAGCTGTTTTTT. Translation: CASRRENTGELFF.

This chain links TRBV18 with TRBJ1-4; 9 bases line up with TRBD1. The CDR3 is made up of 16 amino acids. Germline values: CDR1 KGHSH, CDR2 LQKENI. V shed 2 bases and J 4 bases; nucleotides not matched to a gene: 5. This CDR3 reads CASSPSWGQGNEKLFF. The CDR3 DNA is TGTGCCAGCTCACCATCCTGGGGACAGGGTAATGAAAAACTGTTTTTT.

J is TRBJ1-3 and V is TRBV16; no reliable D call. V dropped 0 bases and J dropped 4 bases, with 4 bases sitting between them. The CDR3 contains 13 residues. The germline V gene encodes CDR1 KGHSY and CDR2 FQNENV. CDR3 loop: CASSQSGGNTIYF. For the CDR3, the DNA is TGTGCCAGCAGCCAATCTGGCGGAAACACCATATATTTT.

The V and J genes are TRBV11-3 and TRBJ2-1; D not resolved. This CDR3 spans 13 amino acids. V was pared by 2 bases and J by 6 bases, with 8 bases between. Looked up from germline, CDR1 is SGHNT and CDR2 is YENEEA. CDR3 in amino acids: CASSLFPTNEQFF. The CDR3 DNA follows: TGTGCCAGCAGCTTATTCCCTACCAATGAGCAGTTCTTC.

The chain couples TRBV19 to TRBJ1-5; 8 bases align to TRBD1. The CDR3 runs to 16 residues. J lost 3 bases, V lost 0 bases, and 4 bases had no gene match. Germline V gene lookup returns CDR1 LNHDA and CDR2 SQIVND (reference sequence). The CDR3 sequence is CASSIDRGLYNQPQHF. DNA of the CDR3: TGTGCCAGTAGTATAGACAGGGGGCTCTACAATCAGCCCCAGCATTTT.

DNA for the CDR3: TGCGCCAGCAGCCAAGGAAGGGGACTAGCGGGAGGAGAGACCCAGTACTTC. Protein: CASSQGRGLAGGETQYF. The V call is TRBV4-3, the J call TRBJ2-5, with TRBD2 matching 15 bases. V dropped 1 base and J dropped 4; count of bases not matched to a gene: 4. The CDR3 runs to 17 residues. The germline V gene encodes CDR1 LGHNA and CDR2 YSLEER.

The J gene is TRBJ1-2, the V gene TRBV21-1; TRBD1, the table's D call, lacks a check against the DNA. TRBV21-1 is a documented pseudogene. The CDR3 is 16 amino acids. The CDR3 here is CASSKDWTGGALGYTF. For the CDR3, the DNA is TGTGCCAGCAGCAAAGATTGGACAGGGGGGGCCCTAGGCTACACCTTC.

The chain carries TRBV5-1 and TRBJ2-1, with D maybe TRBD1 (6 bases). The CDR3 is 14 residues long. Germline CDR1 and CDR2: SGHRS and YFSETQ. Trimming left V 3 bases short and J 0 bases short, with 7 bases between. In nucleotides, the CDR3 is TGCGCCAGCAGCTGGGACATCTCCTACAATGAGCAGTTCTTC. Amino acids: CASSWDISYNEQFF.

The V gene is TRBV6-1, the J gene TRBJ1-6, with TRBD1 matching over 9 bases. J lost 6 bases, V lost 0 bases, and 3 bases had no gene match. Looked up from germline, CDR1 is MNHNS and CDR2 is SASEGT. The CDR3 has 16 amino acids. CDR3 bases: TGTGCCAGCAGTGAAGCATTGGGACAGGGTAATTCACCCCTCCACTTT. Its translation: CASSEALGQGNSPLHF.

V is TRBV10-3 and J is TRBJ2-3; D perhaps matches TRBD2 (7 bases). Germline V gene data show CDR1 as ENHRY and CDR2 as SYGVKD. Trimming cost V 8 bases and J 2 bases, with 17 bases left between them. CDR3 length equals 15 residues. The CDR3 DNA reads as TGTGCCATCTCCGAGGGAGGGGGTTCCACAGATACGCAGTATTTT. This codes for CAISEGGGSTDTQYF.

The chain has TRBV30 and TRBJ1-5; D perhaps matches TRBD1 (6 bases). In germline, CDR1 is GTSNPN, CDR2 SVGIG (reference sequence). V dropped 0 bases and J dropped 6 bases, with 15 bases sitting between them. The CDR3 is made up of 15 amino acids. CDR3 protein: CAWSVSGGGGQPQHF. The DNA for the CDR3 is TGTGCCTGGAGTGTAAGTGGGGGCGGCGGTCAGCCCCAGCATTTT.

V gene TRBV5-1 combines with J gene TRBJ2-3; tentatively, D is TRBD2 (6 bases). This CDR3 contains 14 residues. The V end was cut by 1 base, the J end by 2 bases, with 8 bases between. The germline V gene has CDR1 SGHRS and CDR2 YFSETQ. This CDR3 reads CASSLSGSTDTQYF. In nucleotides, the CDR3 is TGCGCCAGCAGCTTGAGCGGGTCCACAGATACGCAGTATTTT.

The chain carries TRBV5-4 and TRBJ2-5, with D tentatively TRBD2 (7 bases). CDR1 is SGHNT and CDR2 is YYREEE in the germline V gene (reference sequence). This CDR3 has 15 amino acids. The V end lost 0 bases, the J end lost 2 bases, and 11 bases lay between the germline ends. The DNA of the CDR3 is TGTGCCAGCAGCTTGGCCGGGGGGCGGCAAGAGACCCAGTACTTC. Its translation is CASSLAGGRQETQYF.

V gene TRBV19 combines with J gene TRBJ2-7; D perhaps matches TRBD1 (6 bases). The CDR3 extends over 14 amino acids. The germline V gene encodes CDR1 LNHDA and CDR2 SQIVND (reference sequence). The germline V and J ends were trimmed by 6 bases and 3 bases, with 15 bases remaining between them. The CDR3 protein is CASSGQWGDYEQYF. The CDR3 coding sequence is TGTGCCAGTAGCGGACAGTGGGGAGACTACGAGCAGTACTTC.

CDR3 sequence (DNA): TGTGCCAGCAGCCTGAACCAGGGGGCGGGAGGCAATCAGCCCCAGCATTTT. Translated: CASSLNQGAGGNQPQHF. The chain has TRBV7-6 and TRBJ1-5, with 8 bases identical to TRBD1. CDR1 is SGHVS and CDR2 is FNYEAQ in the germline V gene. This CDR3 region has 17 residues. V lost 5 bases to trimming and J lost 2 bases; unmatched junction nucleotides: 11.

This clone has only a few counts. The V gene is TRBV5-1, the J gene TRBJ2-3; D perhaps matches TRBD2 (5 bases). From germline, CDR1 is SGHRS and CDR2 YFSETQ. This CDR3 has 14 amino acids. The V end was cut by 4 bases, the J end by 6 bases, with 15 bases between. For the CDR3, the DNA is TGCGCCAGCAGCATTTCGGGCGGGCTTGATACGCAGTATTTT. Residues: CASSISGGLDTQYF.

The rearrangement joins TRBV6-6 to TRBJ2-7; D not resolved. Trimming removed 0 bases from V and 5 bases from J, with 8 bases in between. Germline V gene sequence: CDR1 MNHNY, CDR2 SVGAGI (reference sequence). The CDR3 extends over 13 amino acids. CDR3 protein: CASSYSSAHEQYF. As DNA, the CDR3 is TGTGCCAGCAGTTACTCGAGCGCCCACGAGCAGTACTTC.

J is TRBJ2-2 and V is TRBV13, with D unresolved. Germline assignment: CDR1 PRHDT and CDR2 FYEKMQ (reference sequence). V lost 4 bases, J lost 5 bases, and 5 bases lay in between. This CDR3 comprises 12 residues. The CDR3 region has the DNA TGTGCCAGCAGCTATAGAACCGGGGAGCTGTTTTTT. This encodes CASSYRTGELFF.

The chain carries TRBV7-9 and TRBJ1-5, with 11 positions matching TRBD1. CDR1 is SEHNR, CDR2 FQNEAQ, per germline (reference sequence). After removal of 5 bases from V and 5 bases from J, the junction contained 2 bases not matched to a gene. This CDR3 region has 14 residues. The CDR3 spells CASSEGQGDQPQHF. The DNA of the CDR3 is TGTGCCAGCAGCGAGGGACAGGGGGATCAGCCCCAGCATTTT.